The clone carrying this TCR beta chain was counted many times. This entry belongs to a study of metastatic and nonmetastatic thyroid tumors. Thyroid surgery was preceded by no treatment in any patient. As handled by the study authors: A papillary thyroid cancer distant-metastasis classifier was built from CDR3 differences across clinicopathological groups. TCRdb used MiXCR to call clones anew from the PCR reads. TCRdb, not the original authors, processed these V and J calls. In the table there are just over 70,000 clones, 18% of which are singletons. The CDR3 loop spans 14 amino acids. The germline V gene has CDR1 MNHNS and CDR2 SASEGT. With 8 bases clipped from V and 7 bases from J, the junction kept 8 bases outside the gene matches.

The origin of this receptor is a female donor with papillary thyroid cancer or a benign thyroid nodule (not recorded which). Some clones in this sample may be carry-over from other donors' samples. J is TRBJ2-1 and V is TRBV6-1, with 10 bases matching TRBD2. The sequencing input was blood. The DNA for the CDR3 is TGTGCCAGCGGATTTAGCGGGAGGTTTAATGAGCAGTTCTTC. It codes for CASGFSGRFNEQFF.